The entry below describes one TCR beta chain. This clonotype was observed once. The specificity of this receptor is unknown. No quality values exist for individual bases; no much larger clone is one base distant. On its own, one read is weak support. Stable Graves' hyperthyroidism was defined as the absence of progression to ophthalmopathy over 18 months of follow-up. Hyperthyroidism patients were aged 18 to 65 years and newly diagnosed, with disease duration of less than 2 months. Exclusion was applied to patients with uncontrolled infections, other autoimmune diseases, pregnancy or lactation. Diagnoses were established on the basis of clinical symptoms, serum thyroxine and TRAb, thyroid ultrasound, and orbital computed tomography. PBMCs were separated from approximately 10 ml of fresh peripheral blood using Ficoll-Paque density gradient centrifugation. Trizol reagent was used to extract total RNA, and RNA quality was then checked on an Agilent 2100 Bioanalyzer.

The TCR beta CDR3 regions were amplified from RNA transcripts. A first-round RT-PCR of the TCR CDR3 used the HTBI primer set with the Qiagen OneStep RT-PCR kit. Libraries were constructed in a second round of multiplex PCR, after which size selection and purification were performed. The libraries were sequenced on an Illumina HiSeq2000 using paired-end 100 bp reads. Under the source paper's analysis protocol: SOAPnuke was used to process the raw data, with reads discarded if the reads contained adapters or uncalled bases, had a mean Phred below 15, or lacked an exact constant-primer or identifier match. High-quality paired reads were merged using COPE v1.2.5, and each unique nucleotide sequence was defined as a clonotype. Clonotypes were aligned to IMGT TRBV, TRBD and TRBJ reference segments using MiTCR v1.1. The analysis was restricted to V-J combinations with a frequency above 0.0001, which together covered approximately 99% of the repertoires. The TCS score was defined as F50 (clonal expansion) divided by E x V (chaos), with BLOSUM62-based TCRdist calculated between CDR3 peptides within each V-J. Welch's t-statistics and random forest reduced roughly 500 V-J features to some 14, which were used in a naive Bayes classifier (R e1071). Using fastp trimming at Q25 and MiXCR clonotype assembly, TCRdb reanalyzed the public sequencing data and kept in-frame beta chains. Every distinct CDR3 protein forms one entry, paired with its most common genes and DNA. The V and J calls here are based on TCRdb, not the publication. The sample table contains about 700,000 distinct CDR3 sequences; only one count was recorded for 14% of them. The ten largest clones add up to roughly 10% of the sample.

This record comes from a study of T cells in Graves' hyperthyroidism and ophthalmopathy (dated by TCRdb to 2018 to 2020). About the study as a whole: Peripheral blood samples were taken at the time of initial diagnosis, prior to any treatment. Whether ophthalmopathy could be predicted prospectively was tested in an independent validation cohort made up of under 20 hyperthyroidism patients plus 17 patients who later progressed to ophthalmopathy. Once sampling was done, hyperthyroidism patients were given methimazole at a starting dose of 30 mg daily, whereas ophthalmopathy patients were given high-dose intravenous methylprednisolone. The 85 to 100 discovery patients were divided at random into training and test sets in a 7:3 ratio. A discovery cohort of about 100 patients, 43 with Graves' ophthalmopathy and over 55 with stable Graves' hyperthyroidism, was used to find distinguishing TCR V-J signatures. The paper reports TCR Vbeta CDR3 sequencing of over 130 peripheral blood samples: approximately 41 ophthalmopathy, under 85 hyperthyroidism and around 17 progressor patients. In addition, the study compared T-cell repertoires in thyroid tissue and in blood from over 5 Graves' hyperthyroidism patients.

The junction shows trimming of 3 bases on V and 6 bases on J, plus 15 bases between the germline ends. From the germline V gene (reference sequence), CDR1 is DFQATT and CDR2 is SNEGSKA. The CDR3, cysteine through phenylalanine, is 14 amino acids long. Only the CDR3 part of the read is kept: 42 bases, read in frame from the first base. Results and caveats for the whole study, not just this receptor: Most expanded thyroid clonotypes (frequency above 0.001) were also detected in blood, a finding suggesting that blood repertoires may reflect thyroid immune responses. A 13 V-J signature model separated ophthalmopathy from stable hyperthyroidism, with about 90% sensitivity and approximately 81% specificity in cross-validation and 80%/75% in testing. In validation, the model predicted progression to ophthalmopathy with approximately 71% sensitivity and roughly 72% specificity, a median of about 6 months before onset. Sample size was not statistically predetermined, and blinding of investigators to group allocation was not performed.

This TCR was recovered from a woman aged 18 to 35 with Graves' hyperthyroidism. The rearrangement combines TRBV20-1 with TRBJ2-1; the D match is possibly TRBD1 or TRBD2, with 5 bases aligned in each. Sequencing was performed on blood. The CDR3 in this case is CSASPGQGGNEQFF. The sequenced DNA: TGCAGTGCTAGCCCAGGGCAAGGAGGCAATGAGCAGTTCTTC.